This entry features one T cell receptor (beta chain) sequence. This record comes from a study of OX40 agonist ivuxolimab in advanced cancers. Measured with immunoSEQ multiplex PCR; TCRdb has only the in-frame clones, and not every one. The sample yields about 40,000 clones, around 89% seen once. Specimen: CD4+ or CD8+ T cells sorted from blood, collected in a trial of the OX40 agonist ivuxolimab. This TCR was recovered from an adult with an advanced solid tumor such as melanoma, head and neck, liver or kidney cancer.

CDR3 in DNA: TGCGCCAGCAGCTTGATGGGACTTCAGGGCGAGCAGTACTTC. Its protein is CASSLMGLQGEQYF. The chain is built from TRBV5-1 and TRBJ2-7; D is possibly TRBD2 (6 bases). V lost 1 base, J lost 6 bases, and 14 bases lay in between. Germline assignment: CDR1 SGHRS and CDR2 YFSETQ. The CDR3 loop spans 14 amino acids.